A single sample is the source of the 4 T cell receptor beta chains below, sequenced in a study of long-term antiretroviral therapy in people with HIV. Version v3.0 of the immunoSEQ assay ran at survey level. Assay: immunoSEQ multiplex PCR; the TCRdb copy retains only in-frame clones and omits some. This sample has tens of thousands of clones, with around 83% found just once. This sample comprised unsorted PBMCs, obtained 0.4 years after starting antiretroviral therapy. The receptors come from a man in his fifties or sixties with HIV.

The chain links TRBV18 to TRBJ1-2; D might be TRBD1 (6 bases). The ends were cut back, 1 base at V and 3 bases at J, with 9 bases in the middle. The length of the CDR3 is 14 residues. Germline-derived CDR1 and CDR2 are KGHSH and LQKENI. The CDR3 protein is CASSPRTDDYGYTF. The CDR3 nucleotides are TGTGCCAGCTCACCACGGACAGATGACTATGGCTACACCTTC.

The table lists this clone with a count of one. For the CDR3, the DNA is TGCGCCAGCAGCGGGGGACAGGCTGATACGCAGTATTTT. It yields the protein CASSGGQADTQYF. The J gene is TRBJ2-3, the V gene TRBV5-1; 8 bases align to TRBD1. Germline V lookup: CDR1 SGHRS, CDR2 YFSETQ. Trimming cost V 4 bases and J 6 bases; bases outside gene matches: 4. The CDR3 runs to 13 residues.

This chain links TRBV9 with TRBJ2-1, with D maybe TRBD1 (8 bases). Trimming took off 7 bases at V and 9 bases at J, with 20 bases between the two ends. Germline V gene data show CDR1 as SGDLS and CDR2 as YYNGEE. The CDR3 is made up of 14 amino acids. The CDR3 protein is CASHTGGGGSEQFF. CDR3 sequence (DNA): TGTGCCAGCCACACAGGGGGGGGAGGGAGTGAGCAGTTCTTC.

This clone has a handful of counts. The genes are TRBV9 and TRBJ2-1; D not resolved. Trimming removed 3 bases at V and 6 bases at J, with 1 base between. CDR1 is SGDLS, CDR2 YYNGEE, per germline. CDR3 length equals 10 residues. CDR3 sequence reads: CASSGNEQFF. For the CDR3, the DNA is TGTGCCAGCAGCGGCAATGAGCAGTTCTTC.